Sequencing of this TCR beta chain was carried out in a study of T cells expressing NK-cell markers. The CDR3 is made up of 13 amino acids. Per the germline V gene, CDR1 is LGHDT and CDR2 is YNNKEL (reference sequence). Making the TCR beta cDNA relied on 5'RACE template switching with UMIs. TCRdb reprocessed the 5' RACE reads, keeping one entry per CDR3 protein, no DNA. This sample's table has about 390,000 distinct CDR3 sequences. The TCR comes from a woman aged 45-65 years in good health. The chain is built from TRBV3-1 and TRBJ2-7. Source material: blood T cells: a sorted CD56 or NKG2C T cell subset, CD4+ or CD8+ T cells, or bulk PBMC T cells (not recorded which). CDR3 amino acids: CASSQASSYEQYF.